This T cell receptor beta chain appears in the sequencing data of a study of cytomegalovirus exposure and HLA in healthy donors. Overall study findings and caveats: Most subjects' HLA-A and HLA-B alleles were reportedly predicted from TCR beta sequences.

Everyone who donated was a healthy bone marrow donor. Unmatched junction bases numbered 5, after V lost 4 bases and J lost 0 bases. Germline CDR1 and CDR2: MRHNA and SNTAGT. This CDR3 spans 17 amino acids. Note on this clone: Its antigen is as yet unknown.

It was with 60 Vbeta and 13 Jbeta primers that the PCR ran. Profiled with immunoSEQ multiplex PCR; TCRdb holds only in-frame clones, not every one. The sample consists of about 130,000 clones, 60% to 85% of them appearing once. Sequenced: PBMCs. The TCR comes from a woman in her 40s in good health and CMV-seronegative. This chain uses TRBV6-4 with TRBJ2-3; 12 nucleotides match TRBD2. The CDR3: CASSGLAGGPSTDTQYF. Here the CDR3 DNA reads TGTGCCAGCAGTGGGCTAGCGGGGGGGCCCAGCACAGATACGCAGTATTTT.